The source of this T cell receptor (beta chain) is a study of beta chain features in type 1 diabetes. This clone was picked up a small number of times. Every bit of the isolated RNA underwent reverse transcription, so sequencing read expressed TCRB transcripts. The repertoire was sequenced with immunoSEQ multiplex PCR; TCRdb's copy has only in-frame clones and lacks some. The data contain around 350,000 clones, roughly 13% of them seen just once; the ten biggest clones take up 0.015% to 0.02%. This TCR was sampled from a man between 18 and 35 years old in good health. Material: naive CD4+ T cells from blood.

CDR3 bases: TGTGCCTGGAAGCGACAGGGTTTTAGCACAGATACGCAGTATTTT. Amino acid sequence: CAWKRQGFSTDTQYF. The rearrangement links TRBV30 to TRBJ2-3; 7 positions agree with TRBD1. CDR1 and CDR2 (germline): GTSNPN, SVGIG (reference sequence). The CDR3 is made up of 15 amino acids. J was trimmed by 0 bases and V by 4 bases; bases with no gene match: 7.